This T cell receptor beta chain was documented in a study of blood T cell repertoires in COVID-19. Study context: Whether acute or convalescent, the COVID-19 samples came from the United States, Italy and Spain. T cells, B-cell-depleted T cells, or PBMCs supplied cDNA or gDNA.

V lost 3 bases, J lost 5 bases, and 7 bases stayed unmatched. The germline gives CDR1 LNHNV, CDR2 YYDKDF (reference sequence). This CDR3 spans 15 amino acids. In the original analysis: The authors estimated nucleated cell counts from reference gene primer amplification. Libraries were prepared by immunoSEQ multiplex PCR; TCRdb keeps only in-frame clonotypes and omits some of them. V, J and clone size were drawn from that table, and D and trimming were deduced from the DNA. Among 230,000 or so clones listed, about 86% were seen once. Source material: peripheral blood. This chain joins TRBV15 and TRBJ2-1; 7 bases are a match to TRBD1. The receptor was isolated from a man between 40 and 49 years old with active or convalescent COVID-19. This CDR3 is CATSSRDSQHNEQFF. The DNA of the CDR3 is TGTGCCACCAGCAGCCGGGACAGCCAGCACAATGAGCAGTTCTTC.